This T cell receptor (beta chain) was identified during a study of T cells in women clearing cervical HPV infection. On this clone: The CDR3 end falls 3 residues outside the read, so it is completed with the germline J gene.

TCRdb's copy holds only in-frame clones and misses some; the assay was immunoSEQ multiplex PCR. The table lists 42,000 or so clones. Per germline, CDR1 KGHSY and CDR2 FQNENV. V was shortened by 2 bases and J by 2 bases, with 7 bases between the two germline ends. The CDR3 length is 14 residues. The chain carries TRBV16 and TRBJ2-4; D possibly corresponds to TRBD2 (6 bases). The receptor was derived from a woman between 18 and 70 years old with a cervical HPV16 infection that either progressed to CIN3+ or cleared (not recorded which). The sequenced sample was blood buffy coat. The CDR3 sequence: CASSQGGTKNIQYF. Partial CDR3 DNA: TGTGCCAGCAGCCAAGGCGGGACCAAAAACATT. Full variable domain (outside the CDR3, taken from reference TRBV16 and TRBJ2-4): GEEVAQTPKHLVRGEGQKAKLYCAPIKGHSYVFWYQQVLKNEFKFLISFQNENVFDETGMPKERFSAKCLPNSPCSLEIQATKLEDSAVYFCASSQGGTKNIQYFGAGTRLSVL.